This section outlines one TCR beta chain sequence together with its context. The data are from a study of OX40 agonist ivuxolimab in advanced cancers. Across the whole study: Ivuxolimab was delivered to patients intravenously every 2 weeks at doses spanning 0.01 to 10 mg/kg.

V lost 10 bases to trimming and J lost 0 bases, with 7 bases between them. From germline, CDR1 is ENHRY and CDR2 SYGVKD. This CDR3 is built from 11 residues. Prior autoimmune disease or systemic immunosuppression barred patients. The table came from immunoSEQ multiplex PCR; TCRdb's copy has only in-frame clones and leaves some out. The sample includes some 82,000 clones, nearly 95% of them seen just once. The sample in question was CD4+ or CD8+ T cells sorted from blood, obtained in a trial of the OX40 agonist ivuxolimab. The receptor's source is an adult with an advanced solid tumor such as melanoma, head and neck, liver or kidney cancer. This rearrangement joins TRBV10-3 to TRBJ2-7; D not certain. This CDR3 reads CATADSYEQYF. CDR3 coding DNA: TGTGCCACCGCCGACTCCTACGAGCAGTACTTC.